This T cell receptor (beta chain) was identified during a study of blood T cell repertoires in COVID-19. For the study at large: PBMCs, B-cell-depleted T cells, or T cells provided the cDNA or gDNA that made up the material.

Methods used by the authors: Reference gene primers were amplified, and this amplification served to estimate nucleated cell counts. This table comes from immunoSEQ multiplex PCR, and its TCRdb copy is limited to in-frame clones, with some not included. Clonal size and the V and J genes are those of that table, whereas D and trimming came from the DNA. Seen here are about 490,000 clones, 80% to 90% observed once, and the top ten hold roughly 3.2%. The CDR3 consists of 13 residues. V dropped 4 bases and J dropped 6; count of bases not matched to a gene: 4. Sequenced sample: peripheral blood. The source is a human donor in a cohort sampled during active COVID-19. This chain joins TRBV23-1 and TRBJ1-2; 8 positions agree with TRBD1. TRBV23-1 is placed among ORFs of uncertain function. The CDR3 bases are TGCGCCAGCAGTCCCCCGACAGGGGATGGCTACACCTTC. Translated: CASSPPTGDGYTF.